A selection of T cell receptor beta chains follows, all from one sample in a study of post-analysis software for immune sequencing data. MiXCR, run by TCRdb on the PCR reads, gives a single entry per CDR3 protein. In the table there are approximately 690,000 distinct CDR3 sequences, 59% of which are singletons. Sequencing used blood. Receptor source: a girl aged 2 to 10 with multiple sclerosis. CDR3s include the opening cysteine and the closing phenylalanine or tryptophan. Fields, in order: D gene, J gene, V gene, clone size, CDR3 protein, CDR3 DNA. The D gene is left open where the match is weak. Rows give clone size only sometimes, using once, few, many, or a class for an expanded clone.

D gene: -; J gene: TRBJ1-5; V gene: TRBV10-2; clone size: -; CDR3 protein: CASSESRGSNQPQHF; CDR3 DNA: TGCGCCAGCAGTGAGTCTCGGGGGAGCAATCAGCCCCAGCATTTT
D gene: -; J gene: TRBJ2-3; V gene: TRBV5-1; clone size: few; CDR3 protein: CASSYSKSDTQYF; CDR3 DNA: TGCGCCAGCAGCTACTCAAAGTCAGATACGCAGTATTTT
D gene: -; J gene: TRBJ2-3; V gene: TRBV5-1; clone size: -; CDR3 protein: CASRLGLSDTQYF; CDR3 DNA: TGCGCCAGCAGACTGGGGCTTTCAGATACGCAGTATTTT
D gene: -; J gene: TRBJ2-2; V gene: TRBV7-7; clone size: -; CDR3 protein: CASSLANDGSGELFF; CDR3 DNA: TGTGCCAGCAGCTTAGCGAATGATGGTAGCGGGGAGCTGTTTTTT
D gene: -; J gene: TRBJ2-3; V gene: TRBV6-5; clone size: -; CDR3 protein: CASTPGGAGTDTQYF; CDR3 DNA: TGTGCCAGCACCCCGGGCGGGGCCGGCACAGATACGCAGTATTTT
D gene: -; J gene: TRBJ2-3; V gene: TRBV18; clone size: -; CDR3 protein: CASSPPGSGTWTDTQYF; CDR3 DNA: TGTGCCAGCTCACCACCGGGGTCCGGGACGTGGACAGATACGCAGTATTTT
D gene: -; J gene: TRBJ2-7; V gene: TRBV15; clone size: -; CDR3 protein: CATSPGTDYEQYF; CDR3 DNA: TGTGCCACCAGCCCCGGGACGGACTACGAGCAGTACTTC
D gene: TRBD2; J gene: TRBJ2-5; V gene: TRBV6-5; clone size: few; CDR3 protein: CASSPSAGGETQYF; CDR3 DNA: TGTGCCAGCAGCCCATCCGCGGGAGGTGAGACCCAGTACTTC
D gene: TRBD1; J gene: TRBJ1-1; V gene: TRBV9; clone size: -; CDR3 protein: CASSVIRGSEDTEAFF; CDR3 DNA: TGTGCCAGCAGCGTAATCAGGGGGTCAGAGGACACTGAAGCTTTCTTT
D gene: -; J gene: TRBJ1-2; V gene: TRBV7-2; clone size: -; CDR3 protein: CASSLLRANGYTF; CDR3 DNA: TGTGCCAGCAGCTTATTAAGGGCTAATGGCTACACCTTC
D gene: -; J gene: TRBJ1-6; V gene: TRBV27; clone size: few; CDR3 protein: CASSPRSAGPPLHF; CDR3 DNA: TGTGCCAGCAGTCCGCGGTCCGCCGGTCCACCCCTCCACTTT
D gene: TRBD2; J gene: TRBJ2-1; V gene: TRBV10-3; clone size: -; CDR3 protein: CAISASGGDEQFF; CDR3 DNA: TGTGCCATCAGCGCTAGCGGGGGCGATGAGCAGTTCTTC
D gene: -; J gene: TRBJ2-7; V gene: TRBV19; clone size: -; CDR3 protein: CASTIPIYEQYF; CDR3 DNA: TGTGCCAGTACCATCCCTATCTACGAGCAGTACTTC
D gene: TRBD1; J gene: TRBJ2-5; V gene: TRBV5-1; clone size: -; CDR3 protein: CASSSTGQGVRPQETQYF; CDR3 DNA: TGCGCCAGCAGCTCAACGGGACAGGGAGTAAGACCACAAGAGACCCAGTACTTC
D gene: -; J gene: TRBJ2-3; V gene: TRBV12-3/TRBV12-4; clone size: -; CDR3 protein: CASLGEGDTQYF; CDR3 DNA: TGTGCCAGCCTGGGGGAAGGAGATACGCAGTATTTT
D gene: TRBD1; J gene: TRBJ2-1; V gene: TRBV6-1; clone size: -; CDR3 protein: CASSVDRGNEQFF; CDR3 DNA: TGTGCCAGCAGTGTGGACAGGGGCAATGAGCAGTTCTTC
D gene: -; J gene: TRBJ2-1; V gene: TRBV12-3/TRBV12-4; clone size: -; CDR3 protein: CASSLLLGGTSSYNEQFF; CDR3 DNA: TGTGCTAGCAGTTTGTTGCTGGGCGGGACCAGCTCCTACAATGAGCAGTTCTTC
D gene: -; J gene: TRBJ2-7; V gene: TRBV7-2; clone size: -; CDR3 protein: CASSSQTSGEQYF; CDR3 DNA: TGTGCCAGCAGCTCGCAGACTAGTGGCGAGCAGTACTTC
D gene: TRBD1; J gene: TRBJ2-1; V gene: TRBV24-1; clone size: -; CDR3 protein: CTTSDLRTGVNEQFF; CDR3 DNA: TGTACCACCAGTGACCTCCGGACAGGGGTGAATGAGCAGTTCTTC
D gene: -; J gene: TRBJ2-2; V gene: TRBV27; clone size: -; CDR3 protein: CASSFSAGTNTGELFF; CDR3 DNA: TGTGCCAGCAGTTTCTCCGCCGGGACCAACACCGGGGAGCTGTTTTTT
D gene: -; J gene: TRBJ2-5; V gene: TRBV12-3/TRBV12-4; clone size: few; CDR3 protein: CASSSRDIGWTQYF; CDR3 DNA: TGTGCCAGCAGCTCAAGGGACATCGGTTGGACCCAGTACTTC
D gene: TRBD2; J gene: TRBJ2-1; V gene: TRBV27; clone size: -; CDR3 protein: CASSLSGSITEQFF; CDR3 DNA: TGTGCCAGCAGTCTTAGCGGGAGTATAACCGAGCAGTTCTTC
D gene: -; J gene: TRBJ2-3; V gene: TRBV5-6; clone size: few; CDR3 protein: CASSSYGDTDTQYF; CDR3 DNA: TGTGCCAGCAGCTCGTACGGCGACACAGATACGCAGTATTTT
D gene: -; J gene: TRBJ1-1; V gene: TRBV29-1; clone size: -; CDR3 protein: CSVEEAGSAFF; CDR3 DNA: TGCAGCGTTGAAGAAGCAGGGTCGGCTTTCTTT
D gene: -; J gene: TRBJ1-6; V gene: TRBV20-1; clone size: once; CDR3 protein: CSAPAPSRSSPLHF; CDR3 DNA: TGCAGTGCTCCGGCCCCGTCGCGGAGTTCACCCCTCCACTTT
D gene: TRBD2; J gene: TRBJ2-7; V gene: TRBV5-1; clone size: -; CDR3 protein: CASSGVGLAGVNEQYF; CDR3 DNA: TGCGCCAGCAGCGGAGTGGGACTAGCGGGAGTAAACGAGCAGTACTTC
D gene: -; J gene: TRBJ2-1; V gene: TRBV20-1; clone size: few; CDR3 protein: CSAQNPNNEQFF; CDR3 DNA: TGCAGTGCCCAAAACCCAAACAATGAGCAGTTCTTC
D gene: -; J gene: TRBJ2-2; V gene: TRBV4-1; clone size: once; CDR3 protein: CASSQDAGGRYTGELFF; CDR3 DNA: TGCGCCAGCAGCCAAGATGCCGGGGGGCGGTACACCGGGGAGCTGTTTTTT
D gene: -; J gene: TRBJ2-1; V gene: TRBV30; clone size: -; CDR3 protein: CAGTWGTRNNEQFF; CDR3 DNA: TGTGCCGGGACGTGGGGTACTAGGAACAATGAGCAGTTCTTC
D gene: TRBD2; J gene: TRBJ2-1; V gene: TRBV29-1; clone size: few; CDR3 protein: CSTRTSWDNEQFF; CDR3 DNA: TGCAGCACACGGACTAGTTGGGACAATGAGCAGTTCTTC
D gene: -; J gene: TRBJ1-4; V gene: TRBV7-9; clone size: -; CDR3 protein: CASSPDTRPEKLFF; CDR3 DNA: TGTGCCAGCAGCCCAGACACAAGACCTGAAAAACTGTTTTTT
D gene: -; J gene: TRBJ2-4; V gene: TRBV4-1; clone size: -; CDR3 protein: CASSQDFAAQGLLAKNIQYF; CDR3 DNA: TGCGCCAGCAGCCAAGACTTTGCGGCCCAGGGACTTCTAGCCAAAAACATTCAGTACTTC
D gene: TRBD1; J gene: TRBJ1-2; V gene: TRBV11-2; clone size: -; CDR3 protein: CASSPGQGEGGYTF; CDR3 DNA: TGTGCCAGCAGCCCAGGACAGGGAGAAGGTGGCTACACCTTC
D gene: -; J gene: TRBJ2-7; V gene: TRBV6-1; clone size: -; CDR3 protein: CASTPGRSNEQYF; CDR3 DNA: TGTGCCAGCACGCCGGGACGGAGTAACGAGCAGTACTTC
D gene: -; J gene: TRBJ2-3; V gene: TRBV5-1; clone size: -; CDR3 protein: CASSPPSGDTQYF; CDR3 DNA: TGCGCCAGCAGCCCTCCTTCCGGAGATACGCAGTATTTT
D gene: -; J gene: TRBJ2-2; V gene: TRBV7-9; clone size: -; CDR3 protein: CASSLAGGTSTGELFF; CDR3 DNA: TGTGCCAGCAGCTTAGCTGGGGGGACGAGCACCGGGGAGCTGTTTTTT
D gene: -; J gene: TRBJ2-7; V gene: TRBV5-1; clone size: -; CDR3 protein: CASSTEAVSYEQYF; CDR3 DNA: TGCGCCAGCAGCACGGAGGCAGTCTCCTACGAGCAGTACTTC
D gene: -; J gene: TRBJ2-1; V gene: TRBV29-1; clone size: -; CDR3 protein: CSVVGRTNEQFF; CDR3 DNA: TGCAGCGTTGTGGGCAGGACTAATGAGCAGTTCTTC
D gene: TRBD1; J gene: TRBJ1-6; V gene: TRBV7-2; clone size: once; CDR3 protein: CASSLGQGSGSPLHF; CDR3 DNA: TGTGCCAGCAGCTTAGGACAGGGGAGTGGATCACCCCTCCACTTT
D gene: TRBD2; J gene: TRBJ2-5; V gene: TRBV2; clone size: -; CDR3 protein: CASSYQGLAAPLEQYF; CDR3 DNA: TGTGCCAGCAGTTATCAAGGACTAGCGGCCCCTTTGGAGCAGTACTTC
D gene: TRBD1; J gene: TRBJ1-5; V gene: TRBV4-1; clone size: -; CDR3 protein: CASSHLGQGSNQPQHF; CDR3 DNA: TGCGCCAGCAGCCACCTAGGACAGGGAAGCAATCAGCCCCAGCATTTT